What follows describes a single T cell receptor beta chain. V shed 0 bases and J 2 bases; nucleotides not matched to a gene: 13. Germline V gene lookup returns CDR1 LGHNA and CDR2 YSLEER. The CDR3 loop spans 18 amino acids. Original processing methods: Amplifying reference gene primers gave estimates of nucleated cell counts. Using immunoSEQ multiplex PCR, the repertoire was profiled, and TCRdb retains in-frame clones only, with some absent. The DNA was the basis for D and trimming; V, J and clone size are from that table. The top ten hold 4% to 6% of the sample, which has roughly 110,000 clones, 70% to 90% seen once. This record comes from a study of blood T cell repertoires in COVID-19. For the study at large: Sites in the United States, Italy and Spain provided acute and convalescent COVID-19 samples. PBMCs, B-cell-depleted T cells, or T cells were the source of the cDNA or gDNA that made up the material.

V usage is TRBV4-3 and J usage is TRBJ2-7, with TRBD1 matching 7 bases. The sequence came from a middle-aged man with active or convalescent COVID-19. The sequencing input was peripheral blood. The CDR3 bases are TGCGCCAGCAGCCAAGATTATGTAGCAAGACAGGGCACCTACGAGCAGTACTTC. The encoded protein is CASSQDYVARQGTYEQYF.